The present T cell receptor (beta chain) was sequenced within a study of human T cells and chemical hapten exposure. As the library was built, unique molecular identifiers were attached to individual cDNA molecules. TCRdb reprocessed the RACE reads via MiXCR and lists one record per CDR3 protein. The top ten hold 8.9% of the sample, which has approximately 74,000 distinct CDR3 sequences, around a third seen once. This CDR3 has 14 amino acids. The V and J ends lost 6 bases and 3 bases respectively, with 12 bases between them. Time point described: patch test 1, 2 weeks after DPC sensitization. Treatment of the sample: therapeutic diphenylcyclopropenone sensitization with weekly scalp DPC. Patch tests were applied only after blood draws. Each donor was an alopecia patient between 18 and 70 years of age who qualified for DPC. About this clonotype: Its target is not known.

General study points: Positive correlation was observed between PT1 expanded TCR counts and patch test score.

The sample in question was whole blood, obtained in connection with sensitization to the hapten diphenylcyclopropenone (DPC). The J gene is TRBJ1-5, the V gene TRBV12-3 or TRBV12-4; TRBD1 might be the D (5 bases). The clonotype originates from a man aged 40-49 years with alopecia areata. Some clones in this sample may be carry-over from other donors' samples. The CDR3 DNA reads TGTGCCAGCAGCCGGACAAATAACAATCAGCCCCAGCATTTT. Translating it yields CASSRTNNNQPQHF.